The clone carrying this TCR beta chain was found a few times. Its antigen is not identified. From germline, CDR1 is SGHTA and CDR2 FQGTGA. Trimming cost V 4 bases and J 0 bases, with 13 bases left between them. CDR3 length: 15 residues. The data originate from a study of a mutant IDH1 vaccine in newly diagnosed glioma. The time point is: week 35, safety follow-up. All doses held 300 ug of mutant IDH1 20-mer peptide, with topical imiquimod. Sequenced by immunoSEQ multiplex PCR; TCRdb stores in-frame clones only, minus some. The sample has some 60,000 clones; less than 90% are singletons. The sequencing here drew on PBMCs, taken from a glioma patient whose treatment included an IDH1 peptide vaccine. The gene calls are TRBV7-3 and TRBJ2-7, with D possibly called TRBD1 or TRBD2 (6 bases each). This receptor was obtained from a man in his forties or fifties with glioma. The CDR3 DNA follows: TGTGCCAGCAGCTCCCAAGGGGGGTCCTCCTACGAGCAGTACTTC. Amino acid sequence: CASSSQGGSSYEQYF.